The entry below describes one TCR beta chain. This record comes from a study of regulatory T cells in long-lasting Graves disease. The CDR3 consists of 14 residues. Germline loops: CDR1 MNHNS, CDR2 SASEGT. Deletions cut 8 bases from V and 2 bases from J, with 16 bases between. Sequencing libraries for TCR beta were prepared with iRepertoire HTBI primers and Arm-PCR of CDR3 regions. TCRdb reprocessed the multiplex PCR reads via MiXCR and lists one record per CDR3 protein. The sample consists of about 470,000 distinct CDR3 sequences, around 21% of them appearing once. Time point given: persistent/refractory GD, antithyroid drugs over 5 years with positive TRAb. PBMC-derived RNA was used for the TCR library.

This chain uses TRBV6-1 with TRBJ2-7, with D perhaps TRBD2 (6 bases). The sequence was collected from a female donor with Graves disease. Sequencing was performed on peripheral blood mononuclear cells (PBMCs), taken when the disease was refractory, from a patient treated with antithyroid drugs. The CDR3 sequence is CASGGGTTTYEQYF. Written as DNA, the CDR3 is TGTGCCAGCGGAGGCGGGACGACAACCTACGAGCAGTACTTC.